Shown below are 4 T cell receptor beta chains from a single sample sequenced in a study of blood T cell repertoires in COVID-19. Sequenced by immunoSEQ multiplex PCR; TCRdb stores in-frame clones only, minus some. The profile covers roughly 180,000 clones, with 60% to 85% appearing a single time and 8% to 8.5% taken by the ten largest. Sequences were obtained from peripheral blood. The receptors here all came from a woman aged 60-75 years with COVID-19, enrolled during active disease.

The V call is TRBV7-8, the J call TRBJ1-6; 10 bases map to TRBD1. Trimming at V came to 2 bases and at J to 5 bases, leaving 9 bases not matched to a gene. This CDR3 contains 18 residues. Per the germline V gene, CDR1 is SGHVS and CDR2 is FQNEAQ. DNA of the CDR3: TGTGCCAGCAGCTTAACTCAGACAGGGGGCTTCAATAATTCACCCCTCCACTTT. It translates to CASSLTQTGGFNNSPLHF.

The rearrangement links TRBV28 to TRBJ1-2, with D possibly matching TRBD1 (6 bases). The germline V gene encodes CDR1 MDHEN and CDR2 SYDVKM. The CDR3 is made up of 13 amino acids. Trimming took off 6 bases at V and 0 bases at J, with 8 bases between the two ends. CDR3 coding DNA: TGTGCCAGCAGGGACAGCGCTAACTATGGCTACACCTTC. This gives the protein CASRDSANYGYTF.

The chain combines TRBV6-5 with TRBJ1-2; 7 bases align to TRBD1. CDR3 length: 13 amino acids. Germline CDR1 MNHEY, CDR2 SVGAGI. V lost 0 bases and J lost 8; bases outside the gene matches: 3. CDR3 sequence reads: CASSYSRGPGYTF. CDR3 bases: TGTGCCAGCAGTTACTCAAGGGGGCCCGGCTACACCTTC.

This clone was counted between two and nine times. The same CDR3 is also encoded by other DNA sequences in this sample. The chain links TRBV9 to TRBJ1-1; D is undetermined. V was pared by 0 bases and J by 1 base, with 4 bases between. The length of the CDR3 is 13 residues. Germline loops: CDR1 SGDLS, CDR2 YYNGEE. This chain's CDR3 is CASSVAGNTEAFF. The CDR3 DNA reads TGTGCCAGCAGCGTAGCAGGGAACACTGAAGCTTTCTTT.